This T cell receptor beta chain was found in a study of shared clonotypes between healthy human individuals. Background on the study: Researchers assigned three CD4 naive, three CD4 memory, two CD8 naive and one CD8 memory plate to each donor.

CD45RO-negative, CCR7-positively selected cells formed the naive CD8 fraction, excluding terminally differentiated effector memory CD45RA+ cells. With respect to this clone: Antigen: not known.

TCRdb keeps only in-frame clones here, not all; method: immunoSEQ multiplex PCR. The sample has more than 2 million clones; roughly 95% are singletons. This CDR3 has 16 residues. The germline V gene encodes CDR1 SGHDT and CDR2 YYEEEE. Trimming stripped 3 bases from V and 0 bases from J, with 13 bases between. General study results and limits: Some clonotypes were shared by all four sorted-subset donors, while others were not shared. The non-shared ones had lower generation probabilities than the shared ones. Generally, naive subsets came out with larger estimated richness than memory subsets.

The receptor was isolated from a man younger than 35 in good health. Some clones in this sample may be carry-over from other donors' samples. This rearrangement joins TRBV5-6 to TRBJ1-5; D is uncertain. The sample consisted of naive CD8+ T cells from PBMCs. The CDR3 protein is CASSSGWGNSNQPQHF. In DNA form, the CDR3 reads TGTGCCAGCAGCTCTGGTTGGGGAAATAGCAATCAGCCCCAGCATTTT.